These T cell receptor beta chains were read from a single sample in a study of T cells in narcolepsy. The method was immunoSEQ multiplex PCR; TCRdb's version includes in-frame clones alone and lacks a portion of them. The sample holds fewer than 15,000 clones; around 90% are singletons and the top ten take 1.7%. What was sequenced was CD45RA- memory CD4+ T cells from PBMCs. These receptor sequences come from a human donor with narcolepsy. Both conserved end residues are part of each CDR3. Each record gives: J gene, clone size, V gene, D gene, CDR3 protein, CDR3 DNA. A D gene is named only where the DNA matches it firmly. The size of a clone is reported for some rows only, either as once, few or many, or as a class for expanded clones.

j_gene: TRBJ2-3
abundance: few
v_gene: TRBV6-6
d_gene: NA
CDR3aa: CASSNWDSRGQYF
CDR3nt: TGTGCCAGCAGTAACTGGGACTCCCGGGGGCAGTATTTT

j_gene: TRBJ2-7
abundance: NA
v_gene: TRBV11-3
d_gene: NA
CDR3aa: CASSLGQDEQYF
CDR3nt: TGTGCCAGCAGCTTAGGACAGGACGAGCAGTACTTC

j_gene: TRBJ1-5
abundance: NA
v_gene: TRBV30
d_gene: TRBD1
CDR3aa: CAWSVRTGVNQPQHF
CDR3nt: TGTGCCTGGAGTGTCCGGACAGGGGTAAATCAGCCCCAGCATTTT

j_gene: TRBJ2-7
abundance: few
v_gene: TRBV7-9
d_gene: TRBD2
CDR3aa: CASSPSGGSYEQYF
CDR3nt: TGTGCCAGCAGCCCTAGCGGGGGCTCCTACGAGCAGTACTTC

j_gene: TRBJ2-7
abundance: NA
v_gene: TRBV14
d_gene: NA
CDR3aa: CASSPPGYEQYF
CDR3nt: TGTGCCAGCAGCCCCCCGGGGTACGAGCAGTACTTC

j_gene: TRBJ1-2
abundance: NA
v_gene: TRBV29-1
d_gene: TRBD1
CDR3aa: CSGGQGNYGYTF
CDR3nt: TGCAGCGGGGGACAGGGAAACTATGGCTACACCTTC

j_gene: TRBJ2-5
abundance: once
v_gene: TRBV5-1
d_gene: NA
CDR3aa: CASSLDAMETQYF
CDR3nt: TGCGCCAGCAGCTTGGACGCTATGGAGACCCAGTACTTC

j_gene: TRBJ1-4
abundance: NA
v_gene: TRBV6-6
d_gene: NA
CDR3aa: CASSYRGRGDEKLFF
CDR3nt: TGTGCCAGCAGTTATAGGGGACGGGGGGATGAAAAACTGTTTTTT

j_gene: TRBJ1-1
abundance: NA
v_gene: TRBV30
d_gene: NA
CDR3aa: CAWSARAANTEAFF
CDR3nt: TGTGCCTGGAGTGCGAGGGCAGCGAACACTGAAGCTTTCTTT

j_gene: TRBJ2-5
abundance: once
v_gene: TRBV7-6
d_gene: NA
CDR3aa: CASSSGLDQETQYF
CDR3nt: TGTGCCAGCAGCTCCGGACTGGATCAAGAGACCCAGTACTTC

j_gene: TRBJ2-7
abundance: once
v_gene: TRBV21-1
d_gene: NA
CDR3aa: CASSKWDRGQVHEQYF
CDR3nt: TGTGCCAGCAGCAAATGGGACAGGGGGCAAGTGCACGAGCAGTACTTC

j_gene: TRBJ1-2
abundance: NA
v_gene: TRBV25-1
d_gene: TRBD1
CDR3aa: CASQGVPGYGYTF
CDR3nt: TGTGCCAGCCAGGGGGTTCCGGGCTATGGCTACACCTTC

j_gene: TRBJ2-4
abundance: NA
v_gene: TRBV29-1
d_gene: TRBD2
CDR3aa: CSVGGGNKNIQYF
CDR3nt: TGCAGCGTTGGGGGAGGGAACAAAAACATTCAGTACTTC

j_gene: TRBJ2-7
abundance: NA
v_gene: TRBV5-4
d_gene: NA
CDR3aa: CASSLVGGLGSHEQYF
CDR3nt: TGTGCCAGCAGCTTGGTGGGGGGGCTGGGGTCCCACGAGCAGTACTTC

j_gene: TRBJ2-2
abundance: NA
v_gene: TRBV6-1
d_gene: NA
CDR3aa: CASRQVHTGELFF
CDR3nt: TGTGCCAGCAGGCAGGTGCACACCGGGGAGCTGTTTTTT

j_gene: TRBJ2-7
abundance: NA
v_gene: TRBV7-9
d_gene: NA
CDR3aa: CASSPSQGIYEQYF
CDR3nt: TGTGCCAGCAGCCCCAGTCAGGGTATCTACGAGCAGTACTTC

j_gene: TRBJ1-4
abundance: NA
v_gene: TRBV28
d_gene: NA
CDR3aa: CASRLAGSEKLFF
CDR3nt: TGTGCCAGCAGGCTGGCAGGCTCCGAAAAACTGTTTTTT

j_gene: TRBJ2-1
abundance: NA
v_gene: TRBV14
d_gene: NA
CDR3aa: CASSQDRGSPYNEQFF
CDR3nt: TGTGCCAGCAGCCAAGATAGGGGGAGTCCCTACAATGAGCAGTTCTTC

j_gene: TRBJ2-2
abundance: NA
v_gene: TRBV2
d_gene: TRBD1
CDR3aa: CASIIDRANTGELFF
CDR3nt: TGTGCCAGCATTATAGACAGGGCGAACACCGGGGAGCTGTTTTTT

j_gene: TRBJ2-7
abundance: NA
v_gene: TRBV6-6
d_gene: TRBD1
CDR3aa: CASSLRDRASSEQYF
CDR3nt: TGTGCCAGCAGTCTCCGGGACAGGGCTTCCAGCGAGCAGTACTTC

j_gene: TRBJ1-3
abundance: NA
v_gene: TRBV28
d_gene: NA
CDR3aa: CASSTPTEGSGNTIYF
CDR3nt: TGTGCCAGCAGTACCCCGACAGAAGGCTCTGGAAACACCATATATTTT

j_gene: TRBJ1-3
abundance: NA
v_gene: TRBV5-1
d_gene: NA
CDR3aa: CASTLGVSGNTIYF
CDR3nt: TGCGCCAGCACCTTGGGCGTCTCTGGAAACACCATATATTTT

j_gene: TRBJ1-1
abundance: NA
v_gene: TRBV7-2
d_gene: NA
CDR3aa: CASSLRGMGSEAFF
CDR3nt: TGTGCCAGCAGCCTAAGAGGGATGGGGTCTGAAGCTTTCTTT

j_gene: TRBJ1-4
abundance: NA
v_gene: TRBV11-2
d_gene: NA
CDR3aa: CASSPRIREKLFF
CDR3nt: TGTGCCAGCAGCCCAAGAATCCGGGAAAAACTGTTTTTT

j_gene: TRBJ1-1
abundance: NA
v_gene: TRBV9
d_gene: NA
CDR3aa: CASSPLLGAGVSEAFF
CDR3nt: TGTGCCAGCAGCCCTCTTCTTGGGGCAGGGGTGTCTGAAGCTTTCTTT

j_gene: TRBJ2-3
abundance: NA
v_gene: TRBV25-1
d_gene: TRBD1
CDR3aa: CASSAIGTGEGDTQYF
CDR3nt: TGTGCCAGCAGTGCGATCGGGACAGGGGAGGGCGATACGCAGTATTTT

j_gene: TRBJ1-5
abundance: NA
v_gene: TRBV7-2
d_gene: TRBD1
CDR3aa: CASSRRTGEGQPQHF
CDR3nt: TGTGCCAGCAGCCGGCGTACAGGGGAAGGTCAGCCCCAGCATTTT

j_gene: TRBJ1-1
abundance: NA
v_gene: TRBV18
d_gene: TRBD1
CDR3aa: CASSPPDRTNTEAFF
CDR3nt: TGTGCCAGCTCACCACCGGACAGGACAAACACTGAAGCTTTCTTT

j_gene: TRBJ1-2
abundance: NA
v_gene: TRBV2
d_gene: TRBD1
CDR3aa: CASSQRQGFQGYTF
CDR3nt: TGTGCCAGCAGTCAGCGACAGGGCTTTCAGGGCTACACCTTC

j_gene: TRBJ2-7
abundance: NA
v_gene: TRBV4-1
d_gene: TRBD2
CDR3aa: CASSPVGLAGGRAYEQYF
CDR3nt: TGCGCCAGCAGCCCCGTCGGACTAGCGGGAGGTCGCGCCTACGAGCAGTACTTC

j_gene: TRBJ1-2
abundance: NA
v_gene: TRBV19
d_gene: TRBD1
CDR3aa: CASSSQTGPYGYTF
CDR3nt: TGTGCCAGTAGTTCCCAGACAGGGCCCTATGGCTACACCTTC

j_gene: TRBJ1-5
abundance: NA
v_gene: TRBV28
d_gene: NA
CDR3aa: CASRGSQPQHF
CDR3nt: TGTGCCAGCAGGGGGAGTCAGCCCCAGCATTTT

j_gene: TRBJ2-7
abundance: NA
v_gene: TRBV18
d_gene: TRBD2
CDR3aa: CASSRLAGANEQYF
CDR3nt: TGTGCCAGCTCTAGACTAGCGGGAGCTAACGAGCAGTACTTC

j_gene: TRBJ1-5
abundance: few
v_gene: TRBV5-6
d_gene: TRBD1
CDR3aa: CASSLAGQGEQPQHF
CDR3nt: TGTGCCAGCAGCTTGGCGGGACAGGGAGAACAGCCCCAGCATTTT

j_gene: TRBJ1-4
abundance: NA
v_gene: TRBV7-7
d_gene: TRBD1
CDR3aa: CASSLAPGQHEKLFF
CDR3nt: TGTGCCAGCAGCTTAGCTCCGGGACAGCATGAAAAACTGTTTTTT

j_gene: TRBJ1-2
abundance: NA
v_gene: TRBV5-6
d_gene: NA
CDR3aa: CASSNSQLLGGYGYTF
CDR3nt: TGTGCCAGCAGCAACTCTCAATTACTGGGGGGCTATGGCTACACCTTC

j_gene: TRBJ2-5
abundance: NA
v_gene: TRBV9
d_gene: NA
CDR3aa: CASSGLPGLGETQYF
CDR3nt: TGTGCCAGCAGCGGATTACCAGGGTTGGGGGAGACCCAGTACTTC

j_gene: TRBJ2-3
abundance: NA
v_gene: TRBV2
d_gene: TRBD2
CDR3aa: CASNLRWTSGTDTQYF
CDR3nt: TGTGCCAGCAATTTAAGATGGACTAGCGGCACAGATACGCAGTATTTT

j_gene: TRBJ1-1
abundance: NA
v_gene: TRBV5-4
d_gene: NA
CDR3aa: CASSMEGREGGEAFF
CDR3nt: TGTGCCAGCAGCATGGAAGGACGGGAGGGGGGTGAAGCTTTCTTT

j_gene: TRBJ1-2
abundance: NA
v_gene: TRBV30
d_gene: TRBD1
CDR3aa: CAWSRQTTGVGGYTF
CDR3nt: TGTGCCTGGAGTAGACAAACGACAGGGGTGGGTGGCTACACCTTC

j_gene: TRBJ2-7
abundance: NA
v_gene: TRBV2
d_gene: NA
CDR3aa: CASSVAAGASYEQYF
CDR3nt: TGTGCCAGCAGTGTTGCGGCAGGGGCCTCATACGAGCAGTACTTC

j_gene: TRBJ1-5
abundance: NA
v_gene: TRBV19
d_gene: NA
CDR3aa: CASSMGRERNQPQHF
CDR3nt: TGTGCCAGTAGTATGGGGAGGGAACGCAATCAGCCCCAGCATTTT

j_gene: TRBJ2-1
abundance: NA
v_gene: TRBV4-1
d_gene: TRBD2
CDR3aa: CASSQDGSGNLGSYNEQFF
CDR3nt: TGCGCCAGCAGCCAAGACGGGAGCGGGAATCTAGGCTCCTACAATGAGCAGTTCTTC